The 23 T cell receptor beta chains in this list originate from one sample, sequenced in a study of graft-versus-host responses after intestinal transplantation. Some clones are missing from TCRdb's copy, which holds only in-frame ones; the method was immunoSEQ multiplex PCR. This table holds 75,000 to 95,000 clones, under 95% found once. Their antigen targets remain unknown. The specimen comprised unstimulated CD4+ T cells sorted from spleen or lymph node cells, sampled before transplant. Receptor source: a human donor who was the organ donor for an intestinal transplant.

Only a few counts were recorded for this clone. V is TRBV7-9 and J is TRBJ1-3; no definite D call. V was pared by 2 bases and J by 7 bases, with 9 bases between. The CDR3 is 13 amino acids. Germline-derived CDR1 and CDR2 are SEHNR and FQNEAQ (reference sequence). The CDR3 region has the DNA TGTGCCAGCAGCTTATTTAGGCGGAACACCATATATTTT. Protein: CASSLFRRNTIYF.

The chain combines TRBV12-5 with TRBJ2-1, with D possibly TRBD1 on 5 matching bases. Germline V gives CDR1 LGHNT, CDR2 FRNRAP. V was clipped by 7 bases and J by 3 bases, with 13 bases between them. The CDR3 runs 14 residues. This CDR3 is CASALRDGYNEQFF. For the CDR3, the DNA is TGTGCTAGTGCTCTCAGGGATGGCTACAATGAGCAGTTCTTC.

The chain combines TRBV19 with TRBJ1-3; D not resolved. V was trimmed by 3 bases and J by 0 bases, leaving 6 bases between them. Looked up from germline, CDR1 is LNHDA and CDR2 is SQIVND (reference sequence). The CDR3 length is 14 residues. The chain's CDR3 is CASSMAYSGNTIYF. DNA of the CDR3: TGTGCCAGTAGTATGGCATACTCTGGAAACACCATATATTTT.

The V gene is TRBV11-3, the J gene TRBJ1-6, with no clear D. In germline, CDR1 is SGHNT, CDR2 YENEEA. The length of the CDR3 is 14 residues. Between the trimmed V and J ends, which lost 2 bases and 7 bases, there was a span of 9 bases. In nucleotides, the CDR3 is TGTGCCAGCAGCTTATGGGCAGAGAATTCACCCCTCCACTTT. The encoded protein is CASSLWAENSPLHF.

The chain recombines TRBV9 with TRBJ2-2, with 7 bases that match TRBD1. Trimming at V came to 2 bases and at J to 4 bases, leaving 5 bases not matched to a gene. Germline CDR1 SGDLS, CDR2 YYNGEE. This CDR3 is 15 amino acids long. The CDR3 here is CASSVGTVGTGELFF. The CDR3 bases are TGTGCCAGCAGCGTTGGGACAGTGGGCACCGGGGAGCTGTTTTTT.

CDR3: CASRPGHRGAETQYF. In DNA form, the CDR3 reads TGTGCCAGCAGACCGGGACACCGGGGTGCAGAGACCCAGTACTTC. The V call is TRBV7-8, the J call TRBJ2-5, with D maybe TRBD1 (6 bases). V was trimmed by 6 bases and J by 4 bases, leaving 18 bases between them. Germline CDR1 SGHVS, CDR2 FQNEAQ. This CDR3 is 15 amino acids long.

The rearrangement links TRBV5-1 to TRBJ2-3; TRBD1 is a possible D gene (5 bases). V was cut by 0 bases and J by 3 bases, with 14 bases left in between. Per germline, CDR1 SGHRS and CDR2 YFSETQ. This CDR3 is built from 16 residues. The CDR3 protein is CASSLAKLAGTDTQYF. The CDR3 bases are TGCGCCAGCAGCTTGGCCAAATTGGCAGGGACAGATACGCAGTATTTT.

This chain links TRBV9 with TRBJ2-1; 13 bases are shared with TRBD2. Germline V lookup: CDR1 SGDLS, CDR2 YYNGEE. The CDR3 loop spans 16 amino acids. V trimming: 4 bases; J trimming: 7 bases; junction bases outside the gene matches: 8. CDR3 DNA sequence: TGTGCCAGCAGCCCCTCCGGGACTAGCGGGATGAATGAGCAGTTCTTC. Protein sequence: CASSPSGTSGMNEQFF.

The chain recombines TRBV9 with TRBJ2-1; TRBD1 matches 8 bases. V lost 4 bases and J lost 7; bases outside the gene matches: 10. The CDR3 has 15 residues. Germline V gene data show CDR1 as SGDLS and CDR2 as YYNGEE. The CDR3 nucleotides are TGTGCCAGCAGCACAAAGGACAGGGAAAGGAATGAGCAGTTCTTC. As protein: CASSTKDRERNEQFF.

This clone has a handful of counts. This rearrangement joins TRBV28 to TRBJ1-4, with TRBD1 identical over 9 bases. J gave up 7 bases and V 4 bases, and 4 bases lay outside the gene matches. Germline loops: CDR1 MDHEN, CDR2 SYDVKM. CDR3 length: 14 amino acids. The CDR3: CASSSGQGTEKLFF. In DNA form, the CDR3 reads TGTGCCAGCAGTTCCGGACAGGGGACTGAAAAACTGTTTTTT.

This chain uses TRBV28 with TRBJ2-3; no definite D call. CDR1 is MDHEN, CDR2 SYDVKM, per germline. The ends were cut back, 4 bases at V and 2 bases at J, with 13 bases in the middle. The CDR3 consists of 15 residues. CDR3 protein: CASSSPRSLTDTQYF. The CDR3 bases are TGTGCCAGCAGTTCCCCCCGGTCCCTCACAGATACGCAGTATTTT. The full variable domain, completed using reference TRBV28 and TRBJ2-3, is DVKVTQSSRYLVKRTGEKVFLECVQDMDHENMFWYRQDPGLGLRLIYFSYDVKMKEKGDIPEGYSVSREKKERFSLILESASTNQTSMYLCASSSPRSLTDTQYFGPGTRLTVL.

The sample holds one count of this clone. This chain uses TRBV5-4 with TRBJ1-2; D not certain. The CDR3 sequence is 14 residues long. Germline CDR1 reads SGHNT; CDR2 reads YYREEE (reference sequence). V was clipped by 2 bases and J by 4 bases, with 12 bases between them. The CDR3 DNA reads as TGTGCCAGCAGCTTCACATCAGGCCTCTATGGCTACACCTTC. It is translated as CASSFTSGLYGYTF.

The chain employs TRBV19 and TRBJ1-1; no clear D. Trimming removed 4 bases at V and 9 bases at J, with 9 bases between. CDR1 and CDR2 from the germline V gene are LNHDA and SQIVND (reference sequence). CDR3 length: 11 residues. This CDR3 is CASSNRRKAFF. DNA of the CDR3: TGTGCCAGTAGTAACCGGAGAAAAGCTTTCTTT.

This rearrangement joins TRBV6-1 to TRBJ2-7; 7 bases are a match to TRBD1. The CDR3 extends over 15 amino acids. The trim removed 9 bases at V and 2 bases at J, leaving 13 bases unmatched. Germline V CDR1 and CDR2: MNHNS, SASEGT. CDR3 coding DNA: TGTGCCAGGTCGATAGGGTCGGGACAGCCCTACGAGCAGTACTTC. It codes for CARSIGSGQPYEQYF.

The chain has TRBV5-1 and TRBJ2-5; 7 positions agree with TRBD1. This CDR3 is 14 amino acids long. After removal of 5 bases from V and 5 bases from J, the junction contained 9 bases not matched to a gene. Germline V gene lookup returns CDR1 SGHRS and CDR2 YFSETQ. This CDR3 reads CASRRDRAWETQYF. Here the CDR3 DNA reads TGCGCCAGCAGGCGTGACAGGGCTTGGGAGACCCAGTACTTC.

This chain uses TRBV6-7 with TRBJ2-7, with 7 bases matching TRBD2. TRBV6-7 belongs to the ORF category, with a function that is uncertain. The V segment lost 8 bases and the J segment 6 bases; nucleotides outside the gene matches: 13. The CDR3 has 14 residues. CDR3 DNA: TGTGCCAGCGCCGAGGCTAGCGGAAGACGCGAGCAGTACTTC. Translated: CASAEASGRREQYF.

The CDR3 loop is CATGGLNSPLHF. The CDR3 DNA is TGTGCCACAGGGGGCTTGAATTCACCCCTCCACTTT. The V and J genes are TRBV28 and TRBJ1-6, with 8 bases identical to TRBD1. The CDR3 has 12 residues. Germline V gives CDR1 MDHEN, CDR2 SYDVKM. The J segment lost 7 bases and the V segment lost 10 bases, leaving 3 bases of the junction unmatched.

V is TRBV20-1 and J is TRBJ1-2; no reliable D call. V lost 3 bases, J lost 7 bases, and 9 bases lay in between. The CDR3 runs to 11 residues. Germline loops: CDR1 DFQATT, CDR2 SNEGSKA (reference sequence). The CDR3 loop reads CSASRGSGYTF. The CDR3 bases are TGCAGTGCTAGTCGGGGAAGTGGCTACACCTTC.

The V gene is TRBV7-2, the J gene TRBJ2-1; possibly TRBD2 for D (7 bases). The length of the CDR3 is 15 residues. V shed 0 bases and J shed 2 bases, with 8 bases lying between them. CDR1 and CDR2 from the germline V gene are SGHTA and FQGNSA. Here the CDR3 reads CASSLAGGPYNEQFF. The CDR3 nucleotides are TGTGCCAGCAGCTTAGCGGGGGGGCCCTACAATGAGCAGTTCTTC. Looking up the rest from reference TRBV7-2 and TRBJ2-1 gives the full variable domain: GAGVSQSPSNKVTEKGKDVELRCDPISGHTALYWYRQSLGQGLEFLIYFQGNSAPDKSGLPSDRFSAERTGGSVSTLTIQRTQQEDSAVYLCASSLAGGPYNEQFFGPGTRLTVL.

The chain is built from TRBV5-4 and TRBJ2-5, with 8 nucleotides matching TRBD2. V was pared by 0 bases and J by 4 bases, with 2 bases of the junction left unmatched. The germline V gene has CDR1 SGHNT and CDR2 YYREEE (reference sequence). This CDR3 region has 14 residues. The CDR3 DNA sequence: TGTGCCAGCAGCTTGGAGCTAGCGGGAGAGACCCAGTACTTC. It encodes CASSLELAGETQYF.

The chain links TRBV6-5 to TRBJ2-5; 7 bases agree with TRBD1. Germline V gene sequence: CDR1 MNHEY, CDR2 SVGAGI. Trimming at V came to 4 bases and at J to 5 bases, leaving 10 bases not matched to a gene. The CDR3 covers 15 residues. This chain's CDR3 is CASSSDRGRRETQYF. Written as DNA, the CDR3 is TGTGCCAGCAGTTCAGATAGGGGGCGCAGGGAGACCCAGTACTTC.

V gene TRBV14 combines with J gene TRBJ2-2; no firm D call. V was shortened by 0 bases and J by 5 bases, with 7 bases between the two germline ends. The germline V gene has CDR1 SGHDN and CDR2 FVKESK. CDR3 length equals 14 residues. The CDR3 loop reads CASSQDWATGELFF. In nucleotides, the CDR3 is TGTGCCAGCAGCCAAGATTGGGCAACCGGGGAGCTGTTTTTT.

This clone was seen only a few times. This chain joins TRBV5-1 and TRBJ1-1, with 9 bases lining up with TRBD1. Germline CDR1 SGHRS, CDR2 YFSETQ. The ends lost 3 bases at V and 5 bases at J; junction bases unmatched: 11. This CDR3 contains 16 residues. The CDR3 DNA is TGCGCCAGCAGCTGGGGACAGGGAAGGTTAATGACTGAAGCTTTCTTT. Encoded protein: CASSWGQGRLMTEAFF.